This T cell receptor (beta chain) was recorded in a study of OX40 agonist ivuxolimab in advanced cancers. V was shortened by 4 bases and J by 4 bases, with 16 bases between the two germline ends. CDR3 length equals 15 residues. CDR1 LNHDA and CDR2 SQIVND come from the germline V gene (reference sequence). Profiling relied on immunoSEQ multiplex PCR, and the TCRdb table lists in-frame clones only, not all of them. The sample has tens of thousands of clones; around 90% are singletons. The sequences come from CD4+ or CD8+ T cells sorted from blood, collected in a trial of the OX40 agonist ivuxolimab. This receptor was taken from an adult with an advanced solid tumor such as melanoma, head and neck, liver or kidney cancer. This chain links TRBV19 with TRBJ2-5; the D gene is possibly TRBD1 (6 bases). CDR3 residues: CASSKRGSGRETQYF. The CDR3 nucleotides read TGTGCCAGTAGTAAGAGGGGGTCGGGCCGAGAGACCCAGTACTTC.